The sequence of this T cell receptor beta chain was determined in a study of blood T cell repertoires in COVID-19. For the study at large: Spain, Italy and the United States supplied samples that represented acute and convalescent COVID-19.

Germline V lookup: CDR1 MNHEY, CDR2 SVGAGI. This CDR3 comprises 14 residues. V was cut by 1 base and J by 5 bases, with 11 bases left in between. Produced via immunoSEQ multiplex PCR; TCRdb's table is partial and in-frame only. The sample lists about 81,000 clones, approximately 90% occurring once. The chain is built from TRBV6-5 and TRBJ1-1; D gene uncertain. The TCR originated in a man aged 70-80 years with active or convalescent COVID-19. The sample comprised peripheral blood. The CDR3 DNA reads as TGTGCCAGCAGTTACTTTGGCACCGGGACTGAAGCTTTCTTT. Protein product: CASSYFGTGTEAFF.